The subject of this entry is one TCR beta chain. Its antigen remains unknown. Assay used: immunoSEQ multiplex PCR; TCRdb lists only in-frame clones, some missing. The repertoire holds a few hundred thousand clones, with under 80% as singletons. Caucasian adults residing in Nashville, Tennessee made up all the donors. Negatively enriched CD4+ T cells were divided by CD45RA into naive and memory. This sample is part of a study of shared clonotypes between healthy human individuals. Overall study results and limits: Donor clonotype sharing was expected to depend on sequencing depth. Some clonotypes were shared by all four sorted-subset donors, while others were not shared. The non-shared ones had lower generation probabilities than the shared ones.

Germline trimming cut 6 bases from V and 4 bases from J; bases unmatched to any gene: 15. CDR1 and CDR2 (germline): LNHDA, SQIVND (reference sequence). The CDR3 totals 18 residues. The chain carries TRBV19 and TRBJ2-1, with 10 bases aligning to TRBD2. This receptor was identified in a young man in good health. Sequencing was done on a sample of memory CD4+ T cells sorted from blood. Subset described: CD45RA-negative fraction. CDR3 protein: CASRPPRRRAGGYNEQFF. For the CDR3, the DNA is TGTGCCAGTAGACCACCCCGGCGCAGAGCGGGAGGGTACAATGAGCAGTTCTTC.